This T cell receptor (beta chain) came from a study of blood T cell repertoires in COVID-19. The overall study: T cells, B-cell-depleted T cells, or PBMCs provided the cDNA or gDNA that served as material.

Here immunoSEQ multiplex PCR was the method, and the copy in TCRdb shows in-frame clones only, minus some. This repertoire shows 300,000 or so clones, 70% to 90% found once; its top ten account for around 4%. J lost 6 bases, V lost 5 bases, and 12 bases had no gene match. Germline V gene data show CDR1 as SGHKS and CDR2 as YYEKEE (reference sequence). CDR3 length: 15 amino acids. This chain connects TRBV5-5 to TRBJ1-1; 8 bases match TRBD1. The TCR was taken from a woman aged 40-49 years with acute COVID-19. Sequencing used PBMCs or T cells enriched from blood (not recorded which). CDR3 nucleotide sequence: TGTGCCAGCAGACTGGACAGGGCTGGGACGGCTGAAGCTTTCTTT. Protein sequence: CASRLDRAGTAEAFF.